The 2 T cell receptor beta chains in this list originate from one sample, sequenced in a study of cytotoxic CD8 clonotypes in ibrutinib-treated CLL. Using immunoSEQ multiplex PCR, the repertoire was profiled, and TCRdb retains in-frame clones only, with some absent. The sample comprises some 200,000 clones, 79% of which are singletons, and 11% rests with the top ten. Sample: PBMCs, taken after 12 months of ibrutinib treatment. Receptors originate from a human donor with chronic lymphocytic leukemia.

Concerning this clone: Mismatch with germline at one junction end may stem from a read error. The rearrangement joins TRBV7-7 to TRBJ2-5, with 8 bases fitting TRBD2. The CDR3 has 15 residues. Germline assignment: CDR1 SSHAT and CDR2 FNYEAQ (reference sequence). The DNA for the CDR3 is TGTGCTAGCAGTTCGCCCCGGGGGGGCCAAGAGACCCAGTACTTC. Its protein product is CASSSPRGGQETQYF.

The chain uses TRBV27 and TRBJ2-7; D ambiguous. CDR3 length: 15 amino acids. The V gene lost 6 bases and the J gene lost 0 bases, with 15 bases spanning the gap. Germline V CDR1 and CDR2: MNHEY, SMNVEV (reference sequence). The CDR3 DNA reads as TGTGCCAGCAGCTCCAGGCCGCCCGGCTCCTACGAGCAGTACTTC. The encoded protein is CASSSRPPGSYEQYF.